The T cell receptor beta chain under discussion was sequenced for a study of control samples from healthy donors and cancer patients. TCRdb's copy holds only in-frame clones and misses some; the assay was immunoSEQ multiplex PCR. In the table there are 150,000 to 200,000 clones, 80% to 95% of which are singletons. Trimming cost V 0 bases and J 2 bases, with 9 bases left between them. Germline V gene lookup returns CDR1 SGHRS and CDR2 YFSETQ. CDR3 length equals 14 residues. The sample taken for sequencing was blood. The chain uses TRBV5-1 and TRBJ2-7; the D gene is possibly TRBD2 (6 bases). The clonotype was recovered from a young woman in good health. CDR3 residues: CASSLAGEAYEQYF. The CDR3 nucleotides read TGCGCCAGCAGCTTGGCGGGAGAGGCCTACGAGCAGTACTTC. Combining the CDR3 with reference TRBV5-1 and TRBJ2-7 gives the whole variable domain KAGVTQTPRYLIKTRGQQVTLSCSPISGHRSVSWYQQTPGQGLQFLFEYFSETQRNKGNFPGRFSGRQFSNSRSEMNVSTLELGDSALYLCASSLAGEAYEQYFGPGTRLTVT.